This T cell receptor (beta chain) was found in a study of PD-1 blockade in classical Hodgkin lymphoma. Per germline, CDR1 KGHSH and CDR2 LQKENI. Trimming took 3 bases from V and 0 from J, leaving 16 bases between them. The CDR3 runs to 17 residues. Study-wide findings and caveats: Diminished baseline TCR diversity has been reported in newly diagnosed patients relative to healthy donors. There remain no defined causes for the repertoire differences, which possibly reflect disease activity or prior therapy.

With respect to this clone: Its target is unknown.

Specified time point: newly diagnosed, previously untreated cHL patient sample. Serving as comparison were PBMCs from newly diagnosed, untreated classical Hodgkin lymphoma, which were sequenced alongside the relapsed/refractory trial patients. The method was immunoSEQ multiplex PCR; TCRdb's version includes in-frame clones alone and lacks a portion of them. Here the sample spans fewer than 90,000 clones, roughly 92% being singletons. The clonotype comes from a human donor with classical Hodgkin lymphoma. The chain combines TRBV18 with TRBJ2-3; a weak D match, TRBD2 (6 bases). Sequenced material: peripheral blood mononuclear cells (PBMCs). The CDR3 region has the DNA TGTGCCAGCTCACCTTGGCGATCAAGCGGGAGCACAGATACGCAGTATTTT. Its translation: CASSPWRSSGSTDTQYF.